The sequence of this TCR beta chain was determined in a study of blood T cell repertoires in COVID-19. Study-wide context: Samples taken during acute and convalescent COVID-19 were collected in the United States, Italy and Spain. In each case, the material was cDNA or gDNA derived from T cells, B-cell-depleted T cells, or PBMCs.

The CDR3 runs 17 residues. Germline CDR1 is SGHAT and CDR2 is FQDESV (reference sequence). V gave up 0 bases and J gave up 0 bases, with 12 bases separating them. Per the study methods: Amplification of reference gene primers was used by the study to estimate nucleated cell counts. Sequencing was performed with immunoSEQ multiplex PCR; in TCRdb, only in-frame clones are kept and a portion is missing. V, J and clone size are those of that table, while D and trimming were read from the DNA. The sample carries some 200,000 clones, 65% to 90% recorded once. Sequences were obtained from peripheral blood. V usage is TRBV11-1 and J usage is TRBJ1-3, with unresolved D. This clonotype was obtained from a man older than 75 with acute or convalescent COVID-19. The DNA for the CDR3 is TGTGCCAGCAGCTTAGCCCGCGGTCCTTTCTCTGGAAACACCATATATTTT. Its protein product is CASSLARGPFSGNTIYF.